Following are 3 T cell receptor beta chains from one sample sequenced in a study of cytomegalovirus exposure and HLA in healthy donors. Both 60 Vbeta primers and 13 Jbeta primers went into the PCR. TCRdb's copy holds only in-frame clones and misses some; the assay was immunoSEQ multiplex PCR. Of about 97,000 clones listed, 73% are singletons. Sequenced input: PBMCs. These receptors all stem from a man between 40 and 49 years old in good health and CMV-seronegative.

This chain links TRBV2 with TRBJ1-5, with a tentative D call TRBD1 (6 bases). Per the germline V gene, CDR1 is SNHLY and CDR2 is FYNNEI. V dropped 6 bases and J dropped 0 bases, with 15 bases sitting between them. The CDR3 has 16 amino acids. DNA for the CDR3: TGTGCCAGCAGCACGGGACAAGTTTATAGCAATCAGCCCCAGCATTTT. Its protein product is CASSTGQVYSNQPQHF.

In its sample, this clone was seen once. The rearrangement joins TRBV19 to TRBJ1-1; no definite D call. Deletions cut 0 bases from V and 7 bases from J, with 21 bases between. CDR1 LNHDA and CDR2 SQIVND come from the germline V gene (reference sequence). The CDR3 is made up of 17 amino acids. CDR3 protein: CASSIDQENSLRVEAFF. The CDR3 nucleotides are TGTGCCAGTAGTATAGATCAAGAGAACAGCCTGAGGGTTGAAGCTTTCTTT.

V and J are TRBV4-3 and TRBJ2-5; 7 bases align to TRBD1. Trimming at V came to 3 bases and at J to 4 bases, leaving 5 bases not matched to a gene. The CDR3 contains 14 residues. Germline values: CDR1 LGHNA, CDR2 YSLEER. CDR3 sequence reads: CASSQGQRIETQYF. In DNA, the CDR3 is TGCGCCAGCAGCCAGGGACAGCGAATAGAGACCCAGTACTTC.